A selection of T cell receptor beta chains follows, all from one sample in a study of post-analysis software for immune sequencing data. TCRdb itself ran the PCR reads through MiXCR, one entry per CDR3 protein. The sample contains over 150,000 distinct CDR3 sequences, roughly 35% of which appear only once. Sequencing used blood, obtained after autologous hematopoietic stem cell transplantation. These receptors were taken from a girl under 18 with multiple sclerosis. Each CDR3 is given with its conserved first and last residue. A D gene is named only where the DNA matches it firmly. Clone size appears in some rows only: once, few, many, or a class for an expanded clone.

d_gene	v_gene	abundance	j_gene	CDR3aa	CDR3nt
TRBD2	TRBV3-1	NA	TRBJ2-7	CASSQDLSGPTYEQYF	TGTGCCAGCAGCCAAGACCTTAGCGGGCCCACCTACGAGCAGTACTTC
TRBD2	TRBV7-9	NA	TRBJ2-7	CASSPKSGSSYEQYF	TGTGCCAGCAGCCCGAAGAGCGGGAGTAGTTACGAGCAGTACTTC
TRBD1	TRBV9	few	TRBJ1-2	CASSGNRQGSGYTF	TGTGCCAGCAGCGGGAATCGACAGGGATCTGGCTACACCTTC
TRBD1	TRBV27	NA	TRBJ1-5	CASNLTGQGRNQPQHF	TGTGCCAGCAATTTAACGGGACAGGGGCGGAATCAGCCCCAGCATTTT
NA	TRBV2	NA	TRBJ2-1	CASHGTYAINEQFF	TGTGCCAGCCACGGGACATATGCCATCAATGAGCAGTTCTTC
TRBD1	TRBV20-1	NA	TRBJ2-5	CSALGRTGGQETQYF	TGCAGTGCCCTAGGGCGGACAGGAGGACAAGAGACCCAGTACTTC
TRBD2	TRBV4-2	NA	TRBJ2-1	CASSQDPGLLPSGSQDEQFF	TGTGCCAGCAGCCAAGATCCCGGGTTACTCCCTAGCGGGAGTCAGGATGAGCAGTTCTTC
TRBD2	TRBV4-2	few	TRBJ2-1	CASSQGGSVREGEQFF	TGTGCCAGCAGCCAAGGTGGTAGCGTGAGGGAGGGTGAGCAGTTCTTC
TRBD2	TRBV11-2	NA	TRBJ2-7	CASSPRLAGDYEQYF	TGTGCCAGCAGCCCTCGACTAGCGGGAGACTACGAGCAGTACTTC
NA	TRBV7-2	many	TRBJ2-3	CASSFRGTDTQYF	TGTGCCAGCAGCTTTCGCGGGACAGATACGCAGTATTTT
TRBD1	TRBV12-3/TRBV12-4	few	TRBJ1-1	CASRGTGGVTEAFF	TGTGCCAGCAGAGGGACAGGGGGCGTCACTGAAGCTTTCTTT
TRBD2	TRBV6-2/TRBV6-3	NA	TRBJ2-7	CASSSPGGSGNYEQYF	TGTGCCAGCAGTTCACCGGGGGGGAGCGGTAACTACGAGCAGTACTTC
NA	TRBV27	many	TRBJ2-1	CASSLQDFHREQFF	TGTGCCAGCAGTTTACAGGACTTCCACAGAGAGCAGTTCTTC